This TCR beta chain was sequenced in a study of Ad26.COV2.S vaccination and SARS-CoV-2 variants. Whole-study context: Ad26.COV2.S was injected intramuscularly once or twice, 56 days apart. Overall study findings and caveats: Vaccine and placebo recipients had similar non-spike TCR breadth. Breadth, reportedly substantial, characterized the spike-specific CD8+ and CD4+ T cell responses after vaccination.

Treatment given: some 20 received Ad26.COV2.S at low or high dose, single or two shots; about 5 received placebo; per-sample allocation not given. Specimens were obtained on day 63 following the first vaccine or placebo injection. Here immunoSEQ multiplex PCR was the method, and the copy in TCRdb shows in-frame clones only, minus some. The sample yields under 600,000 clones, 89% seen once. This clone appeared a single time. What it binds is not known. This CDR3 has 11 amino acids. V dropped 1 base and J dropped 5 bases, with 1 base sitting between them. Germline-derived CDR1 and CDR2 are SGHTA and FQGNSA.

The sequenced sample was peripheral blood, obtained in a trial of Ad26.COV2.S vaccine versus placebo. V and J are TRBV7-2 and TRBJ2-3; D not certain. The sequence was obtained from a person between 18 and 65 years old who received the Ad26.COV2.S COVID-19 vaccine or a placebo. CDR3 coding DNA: TGTGCCAGCAGCTTAGAAGATACGCAGTATTTT. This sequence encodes CASSLEDTQYF.